Reported below is one T cell receptor (beta chain). One junction end disagrees with the germline gene, perhaps due to a read error. Regarding time point: pretreatment peripheral blood. This entry is derived from a study of PD-L1 blockade in urothelial cancer. About the study: Median blood clonality was approximately 0.08, with more than 75,000 unique TCRs.

Germline CDR1 reads ENHRY; CDR2 reads SYGVKD. This CDR3 has 12 residues. Produced via immunoSEQ multiplex PCR; TCRdb's table is partial and in-frame only. The table shows more than 35,000 clones, with over 80% occurring only once. The chain has TRBV10-3 and TRBJ2-3; D is unclear. The clonotype was recovered from a man aged 80 or over with urothelial cancer. Sequencing used PBMCs, obtained around atezolizumab (anti-PD-L1) treatment. The CDR3 here is CAISDSKDTQYF. The CDR3 bases are TGTGCCATCAGTGATAGCAAAGATACGCAGTATTTT.